This TCR beta chain was profiled in a study of human T cells and chemical hapten exposure (dated by TCRdb to 2020 to 2022). At the level of the whole study: For sensitization, 2% DPC in acetone was applied to a roughly 2 cm by roughly 2 cm area of upper inner arm skin. Weekly therapeutic DPC doses were additionally applied to the scalp of patients throughout the roughly 23-week study period. Patch testing was done on the upper back using Finn chambers containing 0.01% DPC, and results were scored after 6 days according to International Contact Dermatitis Research Group standards. Alopecia areata with under or over 50% scalp involvement, alopecia totalis and alopecia universalis were represented in the patient cohort, which was mostly female. Libraries were combined into a pool for sequencing, and differences in TCR yield between samples came mainly from small differences in library volumes within the pool. Peripheral blood TCR repertoire changes were tracked in vivo in alopecia patients during primary and secondary sensitization to the hapten diphenylcyclopropenone (DPC). Blood samples were taken from patients before sensitization (week 0) and at 2, 6 and about 24 weeks after DPC sensitization. Twenty-nine alopecia patients provided blood for TCR sequencing at one to four time points (pre-sensitization, 2, 6 and 24 weeks).

This clonotype showed up many times. It lacks a known antigen. The record has no base qualities; no much larger clone is one base away. This sample's time point label indicates: patch test 2, 6 weeks after DPC sensitization. Taken with the paper, the label for treatment or condition translates to: therapeutic diphenylcyclopropenone sensitization with weekly scalp DPC. At every patch-test visit, the blood draw took place before the patch test was put on. Patients were considered eligible if aged 18 to 70, diagnosed with alopecia and deemed suitable for DPC therapy, and patients were excluded if pregnant. Unfractionated whole blood was collected in Tempus Blood RNA tubes, and total RNA was extracted from that blood. Library preparation used RACE. TCRdb records NextSeq 500 as the sequencer. During library preparation, unique molecular identifiers were attached to individual cDNA molecules so that TCRs could be counted quantitatively and reproducibly. For every blood RNA sample, sequencing covered both the TCR alpha and TCR beta chains. On the study's bioinformatics: Samples had a median of 95,638 TCRs, with a range from roughly 23,224 to 700,000. The Decombinator software suite was used to annotate the V, J and CDR3 of the TCR reads. To make PS versus PT1 abundance plots, every sample was subsampled to the same number of TCRs (28,000). TCRs were defined as expanded if absent before sensitization and observed at least eight times at the 2-week time point. TCRdb took the public reads, trimmed them with fastp at Q25, ran MiXCR for clone calling and kept in-frame beta chains. Rows with a matching CDR3 protein are joined into one entry that keeps the most common DNA and genes. These V and J calls are TCRdb output, not the study's own analysis. The sample table holds a few hundred thousand distinct CDR3 sequences, of which more than 5% were seen once. The top ten hold over 5.5% of the sample.

The CDR3 sequence holds 14 residues, the cysteine and phenylalanine included. Left in the record is the CDR3 DNA by itself, 42 bases read in frame from the first base. The junction carries 14 bases between V and J, which are trimmed by 3 bases and 6 bases respectively. Looking up the germline V gene yields CDR1 MDHEN and CDR2 SYDVKM. What the authors observed across the whole study: Patch test score correlated positively with the number of PT1 expanded TCRs, reaching significance at thresholds 8, 16 and 32 but not at 4. DPC sensitization did not change the number of TCRs with a frequency above 1 in 1000, and there was no evidence of changes in global repertoire structure. After repeated subsampling, the strength of the expansion versus patch-test correlation and the threshold at which it became significant changed. Significantly more large CDR3 similarity clusters were formed by expanded TCRs than by pre-sensitization or healthy control sets, consistent with antigen-driven responses. All patients had alopecia, a presumed autoimmune disease, so their immune response might differ from that of healthy individuals.

The sequence derives from a woman younger than 35 with alopecia areata. Some clones in this sample may be carry-over from other donors' samples. The V and J segments used are TRBV28 and TRBJ1-2, and the D gene may be TRBD1, 5 bases matching. The sequencing here drew on whole blood, taken in connection with sensitization to the hapten diphenylcyclopropenone (DPC). The nucleotide sequence is TGTGCCAGCAGTTTGGGGCGGCCGGCGAATGGCTACACCTTC. Translated, it reads CASSLGRPANGYTF.